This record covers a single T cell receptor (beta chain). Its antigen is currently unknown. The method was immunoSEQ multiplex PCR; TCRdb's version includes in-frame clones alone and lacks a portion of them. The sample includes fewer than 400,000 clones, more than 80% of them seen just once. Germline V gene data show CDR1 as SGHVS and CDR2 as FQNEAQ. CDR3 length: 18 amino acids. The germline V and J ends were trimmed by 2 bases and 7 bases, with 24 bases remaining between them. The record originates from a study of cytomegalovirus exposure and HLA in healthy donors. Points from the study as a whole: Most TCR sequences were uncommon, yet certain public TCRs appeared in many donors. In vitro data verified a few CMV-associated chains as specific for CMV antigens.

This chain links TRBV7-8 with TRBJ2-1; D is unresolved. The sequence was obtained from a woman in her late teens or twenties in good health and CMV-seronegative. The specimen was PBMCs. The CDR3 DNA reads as TGTGCCAGCAGCTTACCTCGCAGTTTTACAACCGCCCATAATGAGCAGTTCTTC. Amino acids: CASSLPRSFTTAHNEQFF.